This T cell receptor beta chain was identified during a study of patients and donors after allogeneic stem cell transplantation. The CDR3 runs 14 residues. Per germline, CDR1 DFQATT and CDR2 SNEGSKA (reference sequence). V lost 1 base, J lost 8 bases, and 15 bases lay in between. TCRdb passed the RT-PCR reads through MiXCR, listing each CDR3 protein once. In the table there are 920,000 or so distinct CDR3 sequences, about a sixth of which are singletons. Sequenced: blood, either unsorted or a sorted T cell fraction (not recorded which). The rearrangement joins TRBV20-1 to TRBJ2-1; D gene uncertain. This TCR was recovered from a human donor who was either an allogeneic HSCT recipient or a stem cell or donor lymphocyte infusion donor (not recorded which). It is not recorded whose cells these are; they may come from a transplant donor. CDR3 loop: CSARGIGPGDEQFF. The CDR3 nucleotides are TGCAGTGCTAGAGGGATAGGTCCGGGCGATGAGCAGTTCTTC.